This is a list of T cell receptor beta chains from one sample in a study of human T cells and chemical hapten exposure. TCRdb reprocessed the RACE reads with MiXCR, giving one entry per CDR3 protein. The table includes about 380,000 distinct CDR3 sequences, about 6% detected once. The source material was whole blood, sampled in connection with sensitization to the hapten diphenylcyclopropenone (DPC). These receptors were collected from a woman aged 18-29 years with alopecia areata. Some clones in this sample may be carry-over from other donors' samples. Each CDR3 is given with its conserved first and last residue. D genes are given only for firm matches. Size values are once, few and many counts, or a class for expanded clones, and some rows have none.

>-|-|TRBV12-3/TRBV12-4|TRBJ2-1
CASSPGLARGLNEQFF
TGTGCCAGCAGTCCCGGACTAGCAAGGGGGCTCAATGAGCAGTTCTTC
>TRBD1|many|TRBV19|TRBJ1-2
CASSISFGQGAGGYTF
TGTGCCAGTAGTATATCCTTCGGACAGGGGGCCGGCGGCTACACCTTC
>TRBD1|few|TRBV10-2|TRBJ2-3
CASSLQGALSTDTQYF
TGCGCCAGCAGTCTACAGGGGGCTCTTAGCACAGATACGCAGTATTTT
>TRBD1|many|TRBV11-2|TRBJ1-4
CASSFHPGQAGNEKLFF
TGTGCCAGCAGCTTCCACCCCGGACAGGCGGGGAATGAAAAACTGTTTTTT
>-|-|TRBV4-2|TRBJ1-1
CASSLRVGGNTEAFF
TGTGCCAGCAGCTTACGGGTTGGGGGTAACACTGAAGCTTTCTTT
>-|-|TRBV6-6|TRBJ1-1
CASSYISRGFMNTEAFF
TGTGCCAGCAGTTACATTTCCAGGGGCTTCATGAACACTGAAGCTTTCTTT
>-|many|TRBV18|TRBJ1-6
CASSPLDRLYNSPLHF
TGTGCCAGCTCACCACTGGACAGACTATATAATTCACCCCTCCACTTT
>TRBD2|few|TRBV14|TRBJ2-3
CASSQDPLAGTDTQYF
TGTGCCAGCAGCCAAGATCCCCTAGCGGGAACAGATACGCAGTATTTT
>-|few|TRBV7-2|TRBJ1-5
CASSHLQGVHSQPQHF
TGTGCCAGCAGCCACTTACAGGGAGTTCATAGTCAGCCCCAGCATTTT
>-|-|TRBV7-2|TRBJ1-6
CASSHTGLYDSPLHF
TGTGCCAGCAGCCATACGGGACTTTATGATTCACCCCTCCACTTT
>-|few|TRBV7-7|TRBJ2-5
CASSPSRQVQETQYF
TGTGCTAGCAGCCCCAGCCGACAGGTTCAAGAGACCCAGTACTTC
>-|few|TRBV4-3|TRBJ1-1
CASSQDPATEAFF
TGCGCCAGCAGCCAAGATCCGGCTACTGAAGCTTTCTTT
>TRBD1|-|TRBV15|TRBJ1-1
CAIQQGPNTEAFF
TGTGCCATACAACAGGGGCCGAACACTGAAGCTTTCTTT
>-|-|TRBV11-2|TRBJ2-3
CASSMVATQYF
TGTGCCAGCAGCATGGTCGCTACGCAGTATTTT
>-|few|TRBV7-9|TRBJ1-1
CASSKVGNTEAFF
TGTGCCAGCAGCAAGGTGGGGAACACTGAAGCTTTCTTT
>TRBD1|many|TRBV12-3/TRBV12-4|TRBJ1-2
CASSPTGSGYTF
TGTGCCAGCAGCCCGACAGGGTCTGGCTACACCTTC
>-|-|TRBV24-1|TRBJ1-1
CATSDGREAFF
TGTGCCACCAGTGATGGGCGGGAAGCTTTCTTT
>TRBD1|few|TRBV7-9|TRBJ1-1
CASIRQGGGDTEAFF
TGTGCCAGCATACGACAGGGAGGGGGTGACACTGAAGCTTTCTTT
>-|many|TRBV7-9|TRBJ1-2
CASSLWDTANYGYTF
TGTGCCAGCAGCTTATGGGACACCGCTAACTATGGCTACACCTTC
>TRBD1|many|TRBV7-2|TRBJ1-2
CASTYRDSPFTF
TGTGCCAGCACCTACCGGGACAGTCCTTTCACCTTC
>-|few|TRBV4-1|TRBJ2-3
CASSQAGGGPRTDTQYF
TGCGCCAGCAGCCAAGCAGGAGGGGGCCCCCGCACAGATACGCAGTATTTT
>TRBD1|many|TRBV6-1|TRBJ1-2
CASSEEGQGGYGYTF
TGTGCCAGCAGTGAAGAAGGACAGGGGGGGTATGGCTACACCTTC
>TRBD2|many|TRBV27|TRBJ2-6
CASSPSGGTSGANVLTF
TGTGCCAGCAGTCCGAGCGGGGGGACCTCTGGGGCCAACGTCCTGACTTTC
>-|-|TRBV18|TRBJ1-4
CASSPGGGGEKLFF
TGTGCCAGCTCACCAGGGGGCGGAGGTGAAAAACTGTTTTTT
>-|many|TRBV13|TRBJ2-4
CASSEDRTQNIQYF
TGTGCCAGCAGCGAGGACAGAACCCAAAACATTCAGTACTTC
>-|many|TRBV5-1|TRBJ1-2
CASTPGRSNYGYTF
TGCGCCAGCACCCCCGGGCGCTCTAACTATGGCTACACCTTC